A single sample is the source of the 3 T cell receptor beta chains below, sequenced in a study of cytomegalovirus exposure and HLA in healthy donors. PCR used 60 Vbeta primers and 13 Jbeta primers. Sequenced by immunoSEQ multiplex PCR; TCRdb stores in-frame clones only, minus some. The sample holds more than 95,000 clones, roughly 80% seen once. Input material: PBMCs. These receptors all stem from a man between 18 and 35 years old in good health and CMV-seropositive.

Here the CDR3 reads CASSLGGTQYF. The CDR3 DNA follows: TGCGCCAGCAGCTTGGGCGGGACCCAGTACTTC. This chain joins TRBV5-1 and TRBJ2-5, with D unresolved. Trimming shortened V by 0 bases and J by 7 bases, and 4 bases separated the two germline ends. Germline V gives CDR1 SGHRS, CDR2 YFSETQ. CDR3 length: 11 amino acids.

The chain recombines TRBV5-5 with TRBJ1-2; 10 bases match TRBD1. From germline, CDR1 is SGHKS and CDR2 YYEKEE (reference sequence). The CDR3 extends over 14 amino acids. The J segment lost 4 bases and the V segment lost 0 bases, leaving 0 bases of the junction unmatched. In nucleotides, the CDR3 is TGTGCCAGCAGCTTGGGGACAGGGGGCTATGGCTACACCTTC. Translated, it gives CASSLGTGGYGYTF. Drawing the rest from reference TRBV5-5 and TRBJ1-2, the complete variable domain is DAGVTQSPTHLIKTRGQQVTLRCSPISGHKSVSWYQQVLGQGPQFIFQYYEKEERGRGNFPDRFSARQFPNYSSELNVNALLLGDSALYLCASSLGTGGYGYTFGSGTRLTVV.

The chain is built from TRBV9 and TRBJ1-4; D gene unclear. Between the trimmed V and J ends, which lost 3 bases and 0 bases, there was a span of 9 bases. Germline lookup yields CDR1 SGDLS and CDR2 YYNGEE. The CDR3 is made up of 15 amino acids. CDR3 DNA sequence: TGTGCCAGCAGCGCCCACAGTTCAACTAATGAAAAACTGTTTTTT. Its protein product is CASSAHSSTNEKLFF.